Below, 22 T cell receptor beta chains from the same sample are listed, as sequenced in a study of blood T cell repertoires in COVID-19. TCRdb's table, derived via immunoSEQ multiplex PCR, lists solely in-frame clones and lacks some. The table includes 170,000 or so clones, 85% to 95% detected once. The sample taken for sequencing was peripheral blood. These receptors all stem from a man aged 50-59 years with acute or convalescent COVID-19.

This chain connects TRBV7-2 to TRBJ2-1; 8 nucleotides align to TRBD2. V shed 5 bases and J 3 bases; nucleotides not matched to a gene: 12. Germline V lookup: CDR1 SGHTA, CDR2 FQGNSA. The CDR3 has 17 amino acids. CDR3 DNA: TGTGCCAGCAGCGGGGGAGGGGCGGGAGGATTCTACAATGAGCAGTTCTTC. It translates to CASSGGGAGGFYNEQFF.

This chain links TRBV6-1 with TRBJ1-2; 10 bases fit TRBD1. This CDR3 is 18 amino acids long. Germline V gene lookup returns CDR1 MNHNS and CDR2 SASEGT. The junction had 11 bases not matched to a gene; V was cut back by 3 bases and J by 1 base. The CDR3 sequence is CASSDVRDRGKGNYGYTF. CDR3 DNA: TGTGCCAGCAGTGACGTCCGGGACAGGGGAAAGGGTAACTATGGCTACACCTTC.

The V gene is TRBV2, the J gene TRBJ2-5; TRBD2 matches at 9 bases. The CDR3 runs to 16 residues. Germline lookup yields CDR1 SNHLY and CDR2 FYNNEI. Trimming removed 4 bases from V and 1 base from J; junction bases left unmatched: 7. The CDR3 coding sequence is TGTGCCAGCAGTGGGGCGCGGGGGGGTACCCAAGAGACCCAGTACTTC. It codes for CASSGARGGTQETQYF.

This chain joins TRBV11-2 and TRBJ2-1; no clear D. There are 15 residues in the CDR3. Germline V gives CDR1 SGHAT, CDR2 FQNNGV. Trimming removed 2 bases from V and 0 bases from J, with 8 bases in between. CDR3 in amino acids: CASSLYADSYNEQFF. CDR3 nucleotide sequence: TGTGCCAGCAGCTTATATGCGGACTCCTACAATGAGCAGTTCTTC.

This chain uses TRBV29-1 with TRBJ2-1; 14 bases line up with TRBD2. Germline V gene data show CDR1 as SQVTM and CDR2 as ANQGSEA. The CDR3 is made up of 17 amino acids. With V trimmed by 6 bases and J by 4 bases, 11 bases remained unmatched. Written as DNA, the CDR3 is TGCAGCGTAACGGGACTAGCGGGAGCTGGGGTTTACAATGAGCAGTTCTTC. Its translation is CSVTGLAGAGVYNEQFF.

The V and J genes are TRBV4-1 and TRBJ1-3; no clear D gene. CDR1 is MGHRA and CDR2 is YSYEKL in the germline V gene. With 1 base removed from V and 0 bases from J, the gap between germline ends came to 10 bases. The CDR3 covers 16 residues. The CDR3 bases are TGCGCCAGCAGCCAAGTTCCAGGAAGCTCTGGAAACACCATATATTTT. Its protein product is CASSQVPGSSGNTIYF.

This rearrangement joins TRBV19 to TRBJ2-7, with 9 positions matching TRBD1. With V trimmed by 7 bases and J by 1 base, 17 bases remained unmatched. CDR1 is LNHDA, CDR2 SQIVND, per germline (reference sequence). CDR3 length equals 18 residues. CDR3: CASTRRGTGQPRSYEQYF. The CDR3 DNA reads TGTGCCAGTACCCGACGGGGGACAGGGCAGCCCCGATCCTACGAGCAGTACTTC.

The chain joins TRBV29-1 to TRBJ1-2, with D possibly being TRBD1 (5 bases). The germline gives CDR1 SQVTM, CDR2 ANQGSEA. The CDR3 contains 11 residues. V was clipped by 3 bases and J by 8 bases, with 10 bases between them. As DNA, the CDR3 is TGCAGCGTTGAGTCCAGGGTCGGCTACACCTTC. Amino acids: CSVESRVGYTF. Combining the CDR3 with reference TRBV29-1 and TRBJ1-2 gives the whole variable domain SAVISQKPSRDICQRGTSLTIQCQVDSQVTMMFWYRQQPGQSLTLIATANQGSEATYESGFVIDKFPISRPNLTFSTLTVSNMSPEDSSIYLCSVESRVGYTFGSGTRLTVV.

V and J are TRBV4-2 and TRBJ2-2; D may be TRBD1 (6 bases). Looked up from germline, CDR1 is LGHNA and CDR2 is YNFKEQ. The V and J ends lost 2 bases and 1 base respectively, with 8 bases between them. The CDR3 runs 15 residues. CDR3 loop: CASSQPDRNTGELFF. CDR3 coding DNA: TGTGCCAGCAGCCAACCGGACAGGAACACCGGGGAGCTGTTTTTT.

The rearrangement uses TRBV3-1 (or the pseudogene TRBV3-2) and TRBJ1-1; 8 bases fit TRBD1. Germline V lookup: CDR1 LGHDT, CDR2 YNNKEL (reference sequence). V lost 2 bases, J lost 9 bases, and 5 bases stayed unmatched. The CDR3 loop spans 13 amino acids. In DNA form, the CDR3 reads TGTGCCAGCAGCCAACGACAGGGGCTCAAAGCTTTCTTT. Amino acid sequence: CASSQRQGLKAFF.

CDR3 nucleotide sequence: TGTGCCAGCAGTTGGAGTTCGAGAGGGGGCCATGGCTACACCTTC. Amino acids: CASSWSSRGGHGYTF. The chain is built from TRBV6-5 and TRBJ1-2; 7 nucleotides line up with TRBD1. V lost 4 bases, J lost 6 bases, and 11 bases stayed unmatched. The CDR3 has 15 amino acids. The V gene's germline CDR1 is MNHEY and CDR2 SVGAGI.

V and J are TRBV7-9 and TRBJ2-1, with 11 bases identical to TRBD2. V shed 5 bases and J 5 bases; nucleotides not matched to a gene: 11. The CDR3 covers 17 residues. Germline CDR1 and CDR2: SEHNR and FQNEAQ (reference sequence). The CDR3 here is CASSIGWTSGPDNEQFF. CDR3 DNA sequence: TGTGCCAGCAGCATAGGGTGGACTAGCGGGCCCGACAATGAGCAGTTCTTC. Combining the CDR3 with reference TRBV7-9 and TRBJ2-1 gives the whole variable domain DTGVSQNPRHKITKRGQNVTFRCDPISEHNRLYWYRQTLGQGPEFLTYFQNEAQLEKSRLLSDRFSAERPKGSFSTLEIQRTEQGDSAMYLCASSIGWTSGPDNEQFFGPGTRLTVL.

The J gene is TRBJ2-2, the V gene TRBV12-3 or TRBV12-4; D may be TRBD2 (5 bases). Trimming stripped 3 bases from V and 5 bases from J, with 7 bases between. The CDR3 extends over 13 amino acids. The CDR3 DNA sequence: TGTGCCAGCAGTTTTCGAGGGACCGGGGAGCTGTTTTTT. Translating it yields CASSFRGTGELFF.

This clone was seen a handful of times. The V call is TRBV19, the J call TRBJ2-2; D is possibly TRBD1 (5 bases). The germline V gene has CDR1 LNHDA and CDR2 SQIVND (reference sequence). V was cut by 2 bases and J by 1 base, with 14 bases left in between. The length of the CDR3 is 17 residues. The CDR3 coding sequence is TGTGCCAGTAGTATAAGGGTAGACAGAGGGAACACCGGGGAGCTGTTTTTT. This translates into CASSIRVDRGNTGELFF.

The chain couples TRBV6-5 to TRBJ2-5; 7 bases fit TRBD1. V lost 5 bases, J lost 0 bases, and 3 bases stayed unmatched. This CDR3 is 14 amino acids long. From germline, CDR1 is MNHEY and CDR2 SVGAGI. The CDR3 coding sequence is TGTGCCAGCAGTCTGGGACAGCACCAAGAGACCCAGTACTTC. Its protein is CASSLGQHQETQYF.

This chain connects TRBV7-6 to TRBJ2-7; D possibly corresponds to TRBD2 (6 bases). The CDR3 extends over 15 amino acids. Germline loops: CDR1 SGHVS, CDR2 FNYEAQ. V was pared by 5 bases and J by 5 bases, with 19 bases between. The CDR3: CASSLGLPQVHEQYF. In DNA form, the CDR3 reads TGTGCCAGCAGCCTGGGACTGCCCCAGGTCCACGAGCAGTACTTC.

V and J are TRBV30 and TRBJ1-2, with TRBD1 as a possible D gene (5 bases). This CDR3 contains 14 residues. V was clipped by 0 bases and J by 7 bases, with 15 bases between them. Germline-derived CDR1 and CDR2 are GTSNPN and SVGIG (reference sequence). The CDR3 DNA sequence: TGTGCCTGGAGTGTCCGGGACTCGAAGCGTGGCTACACCTTC. This translates into CAWSVRDSKRGYTF.

The rearrangement links TRBV18 to TRBJ2-7; D possibly corresponds to TRBD2 (5 bases). Per the germline V gene, CDR1 is KGHSH and CDR2 is LQKENI. The ends were cut back, 0 bases at V and 5 bases at J, with 8 bases in the middle. This CDR3 has 13 residues. CDR3 bases: TGTGCCAGCTCACCACCGCCCGGGAACGAGCAGTACGTC. Protein product: CASSPPPGNEQYV.

This clone was seen a few times. This chain connects TRBV18 to TRBJ1-1; the match to TRBD1 covers 10 bases. J lost 0 bases, V lost 6 bases, and 13 bases had no gene match. Germline CDR1 is KGHSH and CDR2 is LQKENI. The CDR3 contains 18 residues. The CDR3 DNA sequence: TGTGCCAGCTCCCTAGAGGGACAGGGGTCGATACTGAACACTGAAGCTTTCTTT. Amino acid sequence: CASSLEGQGSILNTEAFF.

This chain links TRBV5-1 with TRBJ1-4; possible D gene TRBD1, 5 bases. V lost 10 bases, J lost 1 base, and 8 bases lay in between. CDR3 length: 12 residues. CDR1 and CDR2 (germline): SGHRS, YFSETQ. The CDR3 protein is CARTRTNEKLFF. The CDR3 coding sequence is TGCGCCCGGACACGAACTAATGAAAAACTGTTTTTT.

The chain joins TRBV12-3 or TRBV12-4 to TRBJ1-4, with a weak D call TRBD1 (5 bases). The V end was cut by 3 bases, the J end by 8 bases, with 10 bases between. The length of the CDR3 is 13 residues. The CDR3 DNA sequence: TGTGCCAGCAGTTTGTGGGGCCGGGAAAAACTGTTTTTT. Its protein is CASSLWGREKLFF.

The chain's CDR3 is CASSLLGTGSNQPQHF. Here the CDR3 DNA reads TGTGCCAGTAGCCTACTCGGGACAGGCTCCAATCAGCCCCAGCATTTT. The J gene is TRBJ1-5, the V gene TRBV19; 8 bases fit TRBD1. The V and J ends lost 6 bases and 3 bases, in that order; junction bases with no gene match: 10. Germline V gene data show CDR1 as LNHDA and CDR2 as SQIVND (reference sequence). This CDR3 is built from 16 residues.